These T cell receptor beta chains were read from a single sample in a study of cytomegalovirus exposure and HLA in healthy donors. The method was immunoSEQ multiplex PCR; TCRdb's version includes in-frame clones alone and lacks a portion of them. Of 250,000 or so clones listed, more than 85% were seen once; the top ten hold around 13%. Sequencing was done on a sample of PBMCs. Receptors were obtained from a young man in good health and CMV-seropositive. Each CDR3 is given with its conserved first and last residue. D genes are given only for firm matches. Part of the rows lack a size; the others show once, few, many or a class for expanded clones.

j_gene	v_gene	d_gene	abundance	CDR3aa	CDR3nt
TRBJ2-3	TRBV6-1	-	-	CASSEWARESTDTQYF	TGTGCCAGCAGTGAATGGGCTCGGGAGTCGACAGATACGCAGTATTTT
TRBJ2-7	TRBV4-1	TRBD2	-	CASSQGLAGGYEQYF	TGCGCCAGCAGCCAGGGACTAGCGGGAGGCTACGAGCAGTACTTC
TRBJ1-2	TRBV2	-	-	CASSEAARPNYGYTF	TGTGCCAGCAGTGAAGCGGCCAGGCCTAACTATGGCTACACCTTC
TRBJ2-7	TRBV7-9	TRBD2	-	CASSSGTSGSYYEQYF	TGTGCCAGCAGCTCAGGGACTAGCGGATCTTACTACGAGCAGTACTTC
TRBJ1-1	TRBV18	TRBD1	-	CASSPRQGEPEAFF	TGTGCCAGCTCACCACGACAGGGGGAGCCTGAAGCTTTCTTT
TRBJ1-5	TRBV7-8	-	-	CASSKTGNNQPQHF	TGTGCCAGCTCGAAAACAGGGAACAATCAGCCCCAGCATTTT
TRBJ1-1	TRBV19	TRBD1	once	CASSGQGAGTEAFF	TGTGCCAGTAGCGGACAGGGAGCGGGCACTGAAGCTTTCTTT
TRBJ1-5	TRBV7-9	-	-	CASSLDSRTQHF	TGTGCCAGCAGCTTAGACTCCAGAACCCAGCATTTT
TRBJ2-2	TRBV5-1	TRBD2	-	CASRLEGLAGATGELFF	TGCGCCAGCCGCTTGGAGGGTCTAGCGGGAGCTACCGGGGAGCTGTTTTTT
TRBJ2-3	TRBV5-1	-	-	CASSPAWGVGTDTQYF	TGCGCCAGCAGCCCAGCCTGGGGGGTCGGTACAGATACGCAGTATTTT
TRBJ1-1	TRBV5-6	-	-	CASSFGTRPEAFF	TGTGCCAGCAGCTTTGGCACCCGCCCTGAAGCTTTCTTT
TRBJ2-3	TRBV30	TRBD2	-	CAWSRLAASTDTQYF	TGTGCCTGGAGCCGTCTAGCGGCTAGCACAGATACGCAGTATTTT
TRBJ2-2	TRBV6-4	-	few	CASSDSRENTGELFF	TGTGCCAGCAGTGACTCCCGGGAGAATACCGGGGAGCTGTTTTTT
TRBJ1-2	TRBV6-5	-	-	CASSYGPDYGYTF	TGTGCCAGCAGTTATGGGCCGGACTATGGCTACACCTTC